These T cell receptor beta chains were read from a single sample in a study of T cell repertoires in cytomegalovirus infection. The antigens for these receptors are not known. TCRdb analysed the reads with MiXCR anew, one entry per CDR3 protein. The sample lists approximately 910,000 distinct CDR3 sequences, roughly 31% occurring once. The starting material was cultured CD8+ T cells from PBMCs, obtained from culture after CMV antigen stimulation. The receptors were gathered from a human donor in good health (CMV status not recorded). Some clones in this sample may be carry-over from other donors' samples. CDR3s include the opening cysteine and the closing phenylalanine or tryptophan. A D gene is named only where the DNA matches it firmly. Clone size, where shown, is once, few, many, or a class for clones that have expanded.

abundance,j_gene,v_gene,d_gene,CDR3nt,CDR3aa
few,TRBJ2-7,TRBV19,TRBD1,TGTGCCAGTAGTAGGGACAGGGGGAAAGCCTACGAGCAGTACTTC,CASSRDRGKAYEQYF
few,TRBJ2-7,TRBV12-3/TRBV12-4,NA,TGTGCCAGCAGTTTAACGATGGACGAGCAGTACTTC,CASSLTMDEQYF
once,TRBJ2-2,TRBV20-1,NA,TGCAGTGCAACTACCTTGTGGGAGACCGGGGAGCTGTTTTTT,CSATTLWETGELFF
few,TRBJ2-2,TRBV27,TRBD2,TGTGCCAGCAGTTCAAGACTAGCGGGGGGCCCGGTCACCGGGGAGCTGTTTTTT,CASSSRLAGGPVTGELFF
once,TRBJ2-1,TRBV6-8,NA,TGTGCCACACGGGGGGCCTGGGAGCAGTTCTTC,CATRGAWEQFF
few,TRBJ1-4,TRBV27,NA,TGTGCCAGCAGTTTCTCACGAGCAACTAATGAAAAACTGTTTTTT,CASSFSRATNEKLFF
NA,TRBJ2-1,TRBV27,NA,TGTGCCAGCAGTTTCTATAACTCCTACAATGAGCAGTTCTTC,CASSFYNSYNEQFF
NA,TRBJ1-1,TRBV4-1,NA,TGCGCCAGCAGCCAAGTTGAAGGGGGTTTTTACACTGAAGCTTTCTTT,CASSQVEGGFYTEAFF
NA,TRBJ1-2,TRBV20-1,NA,TGCAGTGCTAGAGATCGTTCCGGCAGGAACTATGGCTACACCTTC,CSARDRSGRNYGYTF
NA,TRBJ1-3,TRBV27,NA,TGTGCCAGCAGTTTAGGAGGTGGCCCGGACTCTGGAAACACCATATATTTT,CASSLGGGPDSGNTIYF
NA,TRBJ2-3,TRBV7-6,TRBD1,TGTGCCAGCAGCTTCGCCGGGACAGCAATCACAGATACGCAGTATTTT,CASSFAGTAITDTQYF
NA,TRBJ1-1,TRBV19,NA,TGTGCCAGTAGAACAGTCCCCTTGGGCACTGAAGCTTTCTTT,CASRTVPLGTEAFF
NA,TRBJ1-2,TRBV5-1,NA,TGCGCCAGCTTTGGGACGGCGGATGGCTACACCTTC,CASFGTADGYTF
NA,TRBJ2-1,TRBV7-2,NA,TGTGCCAGCAGCTTACTAGGGGTCAATGAGCAGTTCTTC,CASSLLGVNEQFF
NA,TRBJ1-1,TRBV4-2,TRBD1,TGTGCCAGCAGCCAAGGGACAGGGGCTTTCTTT,CASSQGTGAFF
many,TRBJ1-1,TRBV7-6,TRBD1,TGTGCCAGCAGCCCCGGGACAGCACCTCTGAACACTGAAGCTTTCTTT,CASSPGTAPLNTEAFF
NA,TRBJ1-1,TRBV19,TRBD1,TGTGCCAGTAGTATACTTTCCCCTTACCAGGGGGCTAACACTGAATCTTTCTTT,CASSILSPYQGANTESFF
NA,TRBJ1-1,TRBV19,TRBD1,TGTGCCAGTAGTATAGGGGGGACAGGGGCCACTGAAGCTTTCTTT,CASSIGGTGATEAFF
few,TRBJ2-3,TRBV9,NA,TGTGCCAGCAGCGGTACAGGACCGACTAGCACAGATACGCAGTATTTT,CASSGTGPTSTDTQYF
NA,TRBJ2-7,TRBV5-4,NA,TGTGCCAGCAGACAGAACTCCTACGAGCAGTACTTC,CASRQNSYEQYF
NA,TRBJ2-1,TRBV12-3/TRBV12-4,NA,TGTGCCAGCAGTTCCAGCAGAGGTGAGCAGTTCTTC,CASSSSRGEQFF
NA,TRBJ1-1,TRBV13,NA,TGTGCCAGCAGCCCCCCCCGGGAAAAGGACACTGAAGCTTTCTTT,CASSPPREKDTEAFF